The clone carrying this TCR beta chain has only a few counts. Its target is not known. The data derive from a study of spatial heterogeneity in lung cancer. The wider study: Beta-chain sequences were consistently detected more often than alpha-chain sequences. The study, taken as a whole, reports: Resection saw ubiquitous expanded tumor TCRs appear in blood more than follow-up did.

V trimming: 1 base; J trimming: 14 bases; junction bases outside the gene matches: 4. Looked up from germline, CDR1 is LGHNA and CDR2 is YSLEER. This CDR3 is built from 13 residues. The time point was: sample taken at primary tumor resection. Unsorted whole RNA from tumor, nontumor lung or frozen PBMC underwent sequencing. The study tagged each TCR cDNA molecule with a unique molecular identifier. One entry per CDR3 protein results from TCRdb running MiXCR on the 5' RACE reads. The sample includes tens of thousands of distinct CDR3 sequences, about 12% of them seen just once. The material sequenced was PBMCs, taken at surgery. The receptor comes from a male donor with early-stage non-small cell lung cancer. This chain connects TRBV4-3 to TRBJ2-3; 12 bases match TRBD2. The CDR3 DNA is TGCGCCAGCAGCCAAGTGCTAGCGGGGGGGCGGTATTTT. Translation: CASSQVLAGGRYF.